This T cell receptor beta chain comes out of a study of blood T cell repertoires in COVID-19 (dated by TCRdb to 2018 to 2020). For context, the study as a whole: The collaborator samples originated in the United States, Italy and Spain and spanned the acute and convalescent phases of COVID-19. The prospective study material was composed of cDNA or gDNA derived from T cells, B-cell-depleted T cells, or PBMCs. The dataset comprised deeply sampled blood TCRbeta repertoires from subjects exposed to, actively infected with, or recovered from COVID-19. The repertoires were made available in a free public database intended to serve as a resource for research on the immune response to SARS-CoV-2. The samples were drawn from two sources: the first 160 participants of the ongoing ImmuneRACE study, and about 1,300 subjects contributed by 6 global collaborators. The sample metadata nearly always contained a de-identified subject ID, COVID-19 status, age in years and sex. Where available, HLA class I and class II types were taken from metadata supplied by the sample provider and were not determined by assay-based typing. Paper-wide results and their limitations: How much clinical and demographic metadata was included differed by source and by participant, and the metadata was provided uncurated.

Turning to this clone: Its binding antigen is unknown. Per-nucleotide qualities are absent, and no much larger clonotype sits a single base away.

CDR1 is given as SNHLY and CDR2 as FYNNEI, both from the germline V gene. Between the V and J ends, shortened by 6 bases and 9 bases respectively, the junction contains 9 bases. There are 12 amino acids in the CDR3, from cysteine to phenylalanine inclusive. Solely the CDR3 DNA is kept, with 36 bases framed from the first base. In the prospective study, participants were about 18 to 95 years old, resided in about two dozen geographic areas of the United States, and were enrolled through a virtual design. In the prospective study, cohorts were assigned on the basis of participant-reported clinical history obtained from a screening survey and a study questionnaire. ImmuneRACE Cohort 3 recovered participants were defined by two consecutive negative NP/OP PCR tests, healthcare professional clearance, or symptom resolution. In the prospective study, mobile phlebotomists collected whole blood, serum and a nasopharyngeal or oropharyngeal swab from each participant. Prospective study participants could optionally give additional blood draws and questionnaires over a 2-month period. Before DNA extraction, prospective study blood samples were shipped either frozen or at room temperature.

The immunoSEQ Assay, a bias-controlled multiplex PCR, was used to amplify TCRbeta CDR3 regions from genomic DNA. The authors processed their data as follows. Nucleated cell counts per sample were estimated from amplification of reference gene primers within the assay. Sequence reads were collapsed and filtered to measure the absolute abundance of every unique TCRbeta CDR3 rearrangement. For each sample, productive Simpson clonality was calculated as the square root of Simpson's diversity index over productive rearrangements. As stored in TCRdb, this immuneACCESS dataset retains in-frame rearrangements with V and J assigned. A fraction of the clones does not appear; measured against another copy, unresolved V genes explain less than half of the discrepancy, and the remainder lacks a known reason. V, J and clone size are taken as reported in that table, and D and trimming were inferred from the DNA itself. This sample has hundreds of thousands of clones in its table, and around 86% of those were observed once. The ten biggest clones cover about 5% of the sample.

The receptor chain draws on TRBV2 and TRBJ1-6; the D region possibly corresponds to TRBD1 (5 bases align). The specimen was PBMCs or T cells enriched from blood (not recorded which). This clonotype was obtained from a man aged 55-75 years who had recovered from COVID-19. In nucleotides, the sequence is TGTGCCAGCAGGGAAAGGGGTTCACCCCTCCACTTT. It encodes CASRERGSPLHF.